The clone carrying this TCR beta chain has ten or more counts. The data originate from a study of molecular identifiers for immune sequencing clone quantification. As for the study in general: Four of five splits of RNA from roughly 20,000 or 100,000 naive CD8 cells were sequenced in replicates.

Per the germline V gene, CDR1 is SGDLS and CDR2 is YYNGEE. This CDR3 region has 13 residues. Between the trimmed V and J ends, which lost 4 bases and 0 bases, there was a span of 7 bases. Previously published methods and listed TCR primers were used for the bulk TCR libraries. TCRdb used MiXCR to reprocess the PCR reads, holding one entry per CDR3 protein. The sample lists 40,000 to 50,000 distinct CDR3 sequences, 15% to 20% seen once, with roughly 1% in the top ten. This TCR derives from a human donor in good health. Some libraries in this study had Jurkat cell RNA spiked in. This chain uses TRBV9 with TRBJ1-2; D is uncertain. The sequencing input was naive CD8+ T cells from blood, with Jurkat cell RNA spiked in. Sample subset: FACS-sorted CD8+CD4-CCR7+CD45RA+ naive T cells. CDR3 DNA sequence: TGTGCCAGCAGCATAAGAGCTAACTATGGCTACACCTTC. This encodes CASSIRANYGYTF.